These 8 T cell receptor beta chains originate from one sample sequenced in a study of OX40 agonist ivuxolimab in advanced cancers. The data were produced by immunoSEQ multiplex PCR, yet TCRdb's version contains in-frame clones alone and is incomplete. The data contain more than 75,000 clones, more than 75% of them singletons. Sequenced here: CD4+ or CD8+ T cells sorted from blood, sampled in a trial of the OX40 agonist ivuxolimab. Receptor source: an adult with an advanced solid tumor such as melanoma, head and neck, liver or kidney cancer.

The CDR3 sequence is CASSRDRGSHGYTF. In DNA form, the CDR3 reads TGTGCCAGCAGCCGGGACAGGGGATCCCATGGCTACACCTTC. The rearrangement joins TRBV27 to TRBJ1-2; 10 bases agree with TRBD1. Trimming removed 6 bases from V and 6 bases from J; junction bases left unmatched: 7. The CDR3 has 14 amino acids. CDR1 and CDR2 from the germline V gene are MNHEY and SMNVEV (reference sequence).

The gene calls are TRBV4-3 and TRBJ2-1, with 7 positions matching TRBD1. The CDR3 contains 15 residues. The ends lost 4 bases at V and 5 bases at J; junction bases unmatched: 8. Germline CDR1 reads LGHNA; CDR2 reads YSLEER. The CDR3 is CASSRTDRVNNEQFF. The CDR3 DNA follows: TGCGCCAGCAGCCGGACCGACAGGGTCAACAATGAGCAGTTCTTC.

The chain carries TRBV6-5 and TRBJ2-5; unclear D gene. The CDR3 loop spans 12 amino acids. V lost 6 bases and J lost 5, with 10 bases in between. CDR1 is MNHEY, CDR2 SVGAGI, per germline. CDR3 in DNA: TGTGCCAGCAGGACCCCATGGGAGACCCAGTACTTC. This sequence encodes CASRTPWETQYF.

The chain has TRBV7-7 and TRBJ2-1; tentatively, D is TRBD1 (5 bases). Trimming took off 5 bases at V and 0 bases at J, with 14 bases between the two ends. The CDR3 totals 16 residues. CDR1 is SSHAT, CDR2 FNYEAQ, per germline (reference sequence). The CDR3 sequence is CASSPQGRSSYNEQFF. In DNA, the CDR3 is TGTGCCAGCAGCCCCCAGGGCCGGAGCTCCTACAATGAGCAGTTCTTC. The variable domain in full, completed from reference TRBV7-7 and TRBJ2-1, reads GAGVSQSPRYKVTKRGQDVTLRCDPISSHATLYWYQQALGQGPEFLTYFNYEAQPDKSGLPSDRFSAERPEGSISTLTIQRTEQRDSAMYRCASSPQGRSSYNEQFFGPGTRLTVL.

The chain employs TRBV6-4 and TRBJ2-2; unclear D gene. The CDR3 totals 14 residues. Germline V CDR1 and CDR2: MRHNA, SNTAGT. The germline V and J ends were trimmed by 6 bases and 1 base, with 9 bases remaining between them. The CDR3 region is CASSAELNTGELFF. DNA for the CDR3: TGTGCCAGCAGCGCAGAGCTGAACACCGGGGAGCTGTTTTTT.

The V and J genes are TRBV7-9 and TRBJ1-4; TRBD1 matches 9 bases. The CDR3 is 15 amino acids. The J segment lost 8 bases and the V segment lost 1 base, leaving 5 bases of the junction unmatched. In germline, CDR1 is SEHNR, CDR2 FQNEAQ (reference sequence). CDR3 protein: CASSLGTGAREKLFF. DNA of the CDR3: TGTGCCAGCAGCTTAGGGACAGGGGCTCGAGAAAAACTGTTTTTT.

This rearrangement joins TRBV6-5 to TRBJ1-5; D gene ambiguous. Trimming left V 0 bases short and J 0 bases short, with 9 bases between. CDR3 length: 16 residues. Germline V gene lookup returns CDR1 MNHEY and CDR2 SVGAGI. The CDR3 DNA sequence: TGTGCCAGCAGTTACTCGGCTGCTTTTAGCAATCAGCCCCAGCATTTT. Amino acids: CASSYSAAFSNQPQHF.

The chain is built from TRBV28 and TRBJ2-7; the match to TRBD1 covers 7 bases. The J segment lost 9 bases and the V segment lost 3 bases, leaving 17 bases of the junction unmatched. The CDR3 length is 16 residues. CDR1 is MDHEN, CDR2 SYDVKM, per germline. CDR3 sequence (DNA): TGTGCCAGCAGTTTCGGGTTAAGCAACAGGGGAGTGGGGCAGTACGTC. It codes for CASSFGLSNRGVGQYV.